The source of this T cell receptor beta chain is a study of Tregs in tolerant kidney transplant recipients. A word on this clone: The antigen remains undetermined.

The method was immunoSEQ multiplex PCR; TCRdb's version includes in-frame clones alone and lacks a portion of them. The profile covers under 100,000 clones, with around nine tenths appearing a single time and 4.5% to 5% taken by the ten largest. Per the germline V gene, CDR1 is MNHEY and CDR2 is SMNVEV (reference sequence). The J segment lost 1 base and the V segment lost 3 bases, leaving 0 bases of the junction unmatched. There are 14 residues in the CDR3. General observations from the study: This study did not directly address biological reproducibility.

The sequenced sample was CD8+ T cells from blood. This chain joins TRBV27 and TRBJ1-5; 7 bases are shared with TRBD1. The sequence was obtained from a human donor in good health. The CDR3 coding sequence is TGTGCCAGCAGTTTCAGGGGGAGCAATCAGCCCCAGCATTTT. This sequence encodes CASSFRGSNQPQHF.